A single sample is the source of the 15 T cell receptor beta chains below, sequenced in a study of T cell responses to AZD1222 COVID-19 vaccine. TCRdb keeps only in-frame clones here, not all; method: immunoSEQ multiplex PCR. The sample holds approximately 140,000 clones, 75% to 90% seen once. The material was peripheral blood, obtained on day 0 of MenACWY control vaccination. These receptors were collected from an adult in good health.

The chain uses TRBV28 and TRBJ1-4; maybe TRBD1 (5 bases). V was clipped by 2 bases and J by 2 bases, with 9 bases between them. The CDR3 length is 15 residues. Germline V gene sequence: CDR1 MDHEN, CDR2 SYDVKM. CDR3 sequence: CASSLTTGTNEKLFF. For the CDR3, the DNA is TGTGCCAGCAGTTTAACTACAGGTACTAATGAAAAACTGTTTTTT.

The gene calls are TRBV4-2 and TRBJ2-1; no clear D gene. In germline, CDR1 is LGHNA, CDR2 YNFKEQ. The CDR3 length is 17 residues. V shed 0 bases and J shed 8 bases, with 20 bases lying between them. The CDR3 sequence: CASSQDAAVPLDDEQFF. In DNA form, the CDR3 reads TGTGCCAGCAGCCAAGATGCGGCGGTCCCCCTGGACGATGAGCAGTTCTTC.

The chain joins TRBV19 to TRBJ1-3; D is undetermined. Germline lookup yields CDR1 LNHDA and CDR2 SQIVND (reference sequence). The CDR3 is 13 residues long. The V and J ends lost 6 bases and 0 bases respectively, with 6 bases between them. The CDR3 reads CASRMVSGNTIYF. The CDR3 DNA is TGTGCCAGTAGGATGGTCTCTGGAAACACCATATATTTT.

This clone has more than one count but fewer than ten. As DNA, the CDR3 is TGTGCCAGCAGCTTCACAGGGGCTACCTACAATGAGCAGTTCTTC. It specifies CASSFTGATYNEQFF. V gene TRBV5-6 combines with J gene TRBJ2-1; the match to TRBD1 covers 7 bases. The ends lost 2 bases at V and 2 bases at J; junction bases unmatched: 4. Germline lookup yields CDR1 SGHDT and CDR2 YYEEEE. There are 15 residues in the CDR3.

V gene TRBV6-1 combines with J gene TRBJ1-1; no clear D gene. V dropped 2 bases and J dropped 3 bases, with 10 bases sitting between them. The CDR3 runs 14 residues. Germline V gene lookup returns CDR1 MNHNS and CDR2 SASEGT. CDR3 region: CASSEPGRDTEAFF. The CDR3 DNA sequence: TGTGCCAGCAGTGAACCCGGGAGGGACACTGAAGCTTTCTTT.

The CDR3 loop is CASSYGEPAIQYF. As DNA, the CDR3 is TGTGCCAGCAGTTACGGGGAGCCGGCCATTCAGTACTTC. The chain recombines TRBV6-6 with TRBJ2-4, with D possibly TRBD2 on 5 matching bases. Germline CDR1 is MNHNY and CDR2 is SVGAGI (reference sequence). The V end was cut by 2 bases, the J end by 9 bases, with 11 bases between. The CDR3 runs 13 residues.

V usage is TRBV9 and J usage is TRBJ1-5, with a weak D call TRBD1 (5 bases). This CDR3 is built from 14 residues. Germline-derived CDR1 and CDR2 are SGDLS and YYNGEE. The ends were cut back, 0 bases at V and 6 bases at J, with 10 bases in the middle. The CDR3: CASSVGQLSQPQHF. The DNA for the CDR3 is TGTGCCAGCAGCGTAGGACAGTTAAGTCAGCCCCAGCATTTT. The entire variable domain, with the rest obtained from reference TRBV9 and TRBJ1-5, is as follows: DSGVTQTPKHLITATGQRVTLRCSPRSGDLSVYWYQQSLDQGLQFLIQYYNGEERAKGNILERFSAQQFPDLHSELNLSSLELGDSALYFCASSVGQLSQPQHFGDGTRLSIL.

The genes are TRBV10-3 and TRBJ1-1; D uncertain. CDR1 is ENHRY and CDR2 is SYGVKD in the germline V gene. The CDR3 extends over 11 amino acids. The germline V and J ends were trimmed by 9 bases and 1 base, with 6 bases remaining between them. CDR3: CAIRGNTEAFF. For the CDR3, the DNA is TGTGCCATACGTGGGAACACTGAAGCTTTCTTT.

This chain joins TRBV19 and TRBJ1-1; D remains unclear. The germline V gene encodes CDR1 LNHDA and CDR2 SQIVND (reference sequence). V was shortened by 9 bases and J by 0 bases, with 5 bases between the two germline ends. The CDR3 totals 11 residues. CDR3 region: CASSVNTEAFF. CDR3 coding DNA: TGTGCCAGCTCAGTGAACACTGAAGCTTTCTTT.

The sample holds one count of this clone. V usage is TRBV19 and J usage is TRBJ1-5, with D uncertain. The V gene's germline CDR1 is LNHDA and CDR2 SQIVND (reference sequence). V was clipped by 4 bases and J by 2 bases, with 6 bases between them. The CDR3 runs 13 residues. This CDR3 reads CASSRGGNQPQHF. The CDR3 DNA follows: TGTGCCAGTAGTAGGGGAGGCAATCAGCCCCAGCATTTT.

This rearrangement joins TRBV5-5 to TRBJ2-1; TRBD1 agrees at 12 bases. CDR3 length equals 15 residues. Germline V gene lookup returns CDR1 SGHKS and CDR2 YYEKEE (reference sequence). V was pared by 2 bases and J by 10 bases, with 7 bases of the junction left unmatched. The DNA for the CDR3 is TGTGCCAGCAGCTTCGGGACAGGGGGCAATTGGGAGCAGTTCTTC. This translates into CASSFGTGGNWEQFF.

The chain has TRBV5-6 and TRBJ2-7; perhaps TRBD2 as D (7 bases). Between the trimmed V and J ends, which lost 1 base and 0 bases, there was a span of 20 bases. The CDR3 extends over 18 amino acids. Germline V lookup: CDR1 SGHDT, CDR2 YYEEEE. The CDR3 bases are TGTGCCAGCAGCTTGTGGGCGGGGGCCTCCAGAGACTCCTACGAGCAGTACTTC. Protein sequence: CASSLWAGASRDSYEQYF.

The V and J genes are TRBV4-2 and TRBJ1-2, with 8 positions matching TRBD1. V trimming: 1 base; J trimming: 3 bases; junction bases outside the gene matches: 7. There are 16 residues in the CDR3. Germline V gives CDR1 LGHNA, CDR2 YNFKEQ. The CDR3 region is CASSQGSSGGDYGYTF. The CDR3 nucleotides are TGTGCCAGCAGCCAAGGTTCCTCAGGGGGCGACTATGGCTACACCTTC.

The chain joins TRBV7-2 to TRBJ1-2; D unclear. The germline V gene has CDR1 SGHTA and CDR2 FQGNSA. The length of the CDR3 is 13 residues. Trimming took off 10 bases at V and 4 bases at J, with 16 bases between the two ends. CDR3 in DNA: TGTGCCACGACCGGGCAGGCAGGCTATGGCTACACCTTC. The encoded protein is CATTGQAGYGYTF.

V and J are TRBV2 and TRBJ2-1; TRBD2 matches at 9 bases. Trimming at V came to 5 bases and at J to 9 bases, leaving 8 bases not matched to a gene. This CDR3 region has 14 residues. Germline V gene sequence: CDR1 SNHLY, CDR2 FYNNEI. In nucleotides, the CDR3 is TGTGCCAGCAGTCCCGGGGGACTAGCTAGTGAGCAGTTCTTC. It encodes CASSPGGLASEQFF.